A single sample is the source of the 11 T cell receptor beta chains below, sequenced in a study of blood T cell repertoires in COVID-19. The assay was immunoSEQ multiplex PCR, and TCRdb's table has in-frame clones only and misses some. The sample lists under 250,000 clones, 88% occurring once. Sequenced material: PBMCs or T cells enriched from blood (not recorded which). Source of these receptors: a middle-aged woman who had been exposed to COVID-19.

V is TRBV7-2 and J is TRBJ1-2; 12 bases map to TRBD1. CDR1 is SGHTA and CDR2 is FQGNSA in the germline V gene. This CDR3 comprises 15 residues. With 5 bases clipped from V and 7 bases from J, the junction kept 8 bases outside the gene matches. The CDR3 DNA reads TGTGCCAGCAGCACCTACGGGACAGGGGGCGGTGGCTACACCTTC. It translates to CASSTYGTGGGGYTF.

The CDR3 DNA sequence: TGTGCCAGTAGATGGACAGGGAGTCAGCCCCAGCATTTT. Protein sequence: CASRWTGSQPQHF. V usage is TRBV19 and J usage is TRBJ1-5; TRBD1 agrees at 8 bases. Looked up from germline, CDR1 is LNHDA and CDR2 is SQIVND (reference sequence). This CDR3 is built from 13 residues. After removal of 6 bases from V and 6 bases from J, the junction contained 4 bases not matched to a gene.

The chain has TRBV7-9 and TRBJ2-1; D unclear. CDR1 and CDR2 (germline): SEHNR, FQNEAQ (reference sequence). This CDR3 is built from 13 residues. Trimming pared 1 base from V and 4 bases from J, leaving 5 bases between. CDR3 amino acids: CASSLETYNEQFF. The DNA for the CDR3 is TGTGCCAGCAGCTTAGAAACATACAATGAGCAGTTCTTC.

CDR3 in DNA: TGTGCCAGCAGTGAAGCGGTAGCGGGAGTCAATGAGCAGTTCTTC. This sequence encodes CASSEAVAGVNEQFF. This chain joins TRBV6-1 and TRBJ2-1; 9 bases match TRBD2. In germline, CDR1 is MNHNS, CDR2 SASEGT. The CDR3 runs 15 residues. Germline trimming cut 0 bases from V and 6 bases from J; bases unmatched to any gene: 3.

The rearrangement links TRBV29-1 to TRBJ2-7, with D unresolved. Germline-derived CDR1 and CDR2 are SQVTM and ANQGSEA. This CDR3 contains 14 residues. V shed 3 bases and J shed 6 bases, with 18 bases lying between them. The CDR3 DNA follows: TGCAGCGTTGATAGTCAGGCCCGAGTCGGCGAGCAGTACTTC. It codes for CSVDSQARVGEQYF.

The chain recombines TRBV4-2 with TRBJ2-3, with TRBD2 as a possible D gene (6 bases). Looked up from germline, CDR1 is LGHNA and CDR2 is YNFKEQ. The length of the CDR3 is 16 residues. V was clipped by 1 base and J by 4 bases, with 15 bases between them. The DNA of the CDR3 is TGTGCCAGCAGCCAAGTTGAGACTAGTATTGCAGATACGCAGTATTTT. It codes for CASSQVETSIADTQYF.

The gene calls are TRBV28 and TRBJ1-5; TRBD1 aligns across 7 bases. The CDR3 contains 15 residues. Germline loops: CDR1 MDHEN, CDR2 SYDVKM. J gave up 3 bases and V 10 bases, and 12 bases lay outside the gene matches. The CDR3 nucleotides read TGTGCCACCGAGCCCGCCAGGGGGACCAATCAGCCCCAGCATTTT. It yields the protein CATEPARGTNQPQHF.

This clone was recorded once. Distinct nucleotide sequences in the sample also encode this CDR3. The chain joins TRBV27 to TRBJ1-5; tentative D call: TRBD1 (6 bases). The CDR3 extends over 15 amino acids. The germline V gene encodes CDR1 MNHEY and CDR2 SMNVEV (reference sequence). V shed 1 base and J shed 7 bases, with 14 bases lying between them. The CDR3 sequence: CASSLFGQGGQPQHF. The DNA for the CDR3 is TGTGCCAGCAGTTTATTTGGCCAAGGGGGACAGCCCCAGCATTTT.

The J gene is TRBJ1-5, the V gene TRBV19, with D possibly being TRBD1 (6 bases). Germline lookup yields CDR1 LNHDA and CDR2 SQIVND (reference sequence). V dropped 5 bases and J dropped 7 bases, with 12 bases sitting between them. The CDR3 is made up of 13 amino acids. CDR3 loop: CASSVQGGQPQHF. CDR3 in DNA: TGTGCCAGTAGTGTACAGGGAGGGCAGCCCCAGCATTTT.

CDR3 sequence (DNA): TGTGCCAGCAGTTTATTCAGCGGGCGTGCTGAAGCTTTCTTT. Protein sequence: CASSLFSGRAEAFF. The rearrangement links TRBV28 to TRBJ1-1; D remains unclear. CDR1 MDHEN and CDR2 SYDVKM come from the germline V gene. The CDR3 has 14 residues. Trimming stripped 1 base from V and 6 bases from J, with 12 bases between.

V is TRBV7-2 and J is TRBJ1-2, with 8 bases matching TRBD1. Germline V gene sequence: CDR1 SGHTA, CDR2 FQGNSA. V was pared by 5 bases and J by 9 bases, with 5 bases of the junction left unmatched. The length of the CDR3 is 12 residues. CDR3 sequence reads: CASSRTGTRYTF. CDR3 nucleotide sequence: TGTGCCAGCAGCCGGACAGGGACTCGCTACACCTTC.